These T cell receptor beta chains were read from a single sample in a study of blood T cells in healthy people across ages. In TCRdb, the 5' RACE reads were re-called with MiXCR into one record per CDR3 protein. The sample lists around 1.5 million distinct CDR3 sequences; 34% were seen once. Input material: blood. These receptors were collected from a young woman in good health. The CDR3 runs from the conserved cysteine through the conserved F or W. Fields, in order: V gene, clone size, J gene, D gene, CDR3 protein, CDR3 DNA. The D gene is left open where the match is weak. Size tells how often a clone was seen (once, few, many) or the class of an expanded clone, and some rows leave it out.

>TRBV29-1|many|TRBJ2-7|.
CSVTTGRTYEQYF
TGCAGCGTTACCACAGGGAGGACCTACGAGCAGTACTTC
>TRBV3-1|.|TRBJ2-1|.
CASSQGLVGNDEQFF
TGTGCCAGCAGCCAAGGACTAGTGGGAAACGATGAGCAGTTCTTC
>TRBV5-1|.|TRBJ1-4|TRBD1
CTSSLGAQGATNEKLFF
TGCACCAGCAGCTTGGGGGCCCAGGGGGCAACTAATGAAAAACTGTTTTTT
>TRBV5-1|.|TRBJ2-7|.
CASSLGAAGRRGEYEQYF
TGCGCCAGCAGCTTGGGGGCAGCCGGACGGAGGGGGGAATACGAGCAGTACTTC
>TRBV6-5|.|TRBJ2-1|TRBD2
CASSPGLANYNEQFF
TGTGCCAGCAGCCCCGGACTAGCGAACTACAATGAGCAGTTCTTC
>TRBV25-1|.|TRBJ1-2|TRBD1
CASSDPWTGYGYTF
TGTGCCAGCAGTGACCCGTGGACAGGCTATGGCTACACCTTC
>TRBV6-5|.|TRBJ2-7|TRBD1
CASAFRDRGPYEQYF
TGTGCCAGCGCCTTCCGGGACAGGGGGCCCTACGAGCAGTACTTC
>TRBV3-1|.|TRBJ2-5|TRBD2
CASSPGTSGQGTQYF
TGTGCCAGCAGCCCCGGGACTAGCGGACAAGGGACCCAGTACTTC
>TRBV6-1|.|TRBJ2-6|.
CASSEPSGTPMTF
TGTGCTAGCAGTGAGCCTTCGGGGACACCAATGACTTTC
>TRBV11-2|few|TRBJ2-6|.
CASSWGRGGANVLTF
TGTGCCAGCAGCTGGGGCAGGGGTGGGGCCAACGTCCTGACTTTC
>TRBV18|few|TRBJ2-5|TRBD1
CASSPIGQGRRIETQYF
TGTGCCAGCTCACCGATAGGACAGGGGCGGCGGATAGAGACCCAGTACTTC
>TRBV20-1|few|TRBJ2-1|.
CSAVDILNEQFF
TGCAGTGCTGTGGACATACTCAATGAGCAGTTCTTC
>TRBV29-1|many|TRBJ2-5|.
CSVQGEGWETQYF
TGCAGCGTGCAGGGGGAGGGTTGGGAGACCCAGTACTTC
>TRBV4-1|many|TRBJ1-2|.
CASSQVSGANYGYTF
TGTGCCAGCAGCCAAGTCTCAGGGGCTAACTATGGCTACACCTTC
>TRBV10-3|many|TRBJ2-7|TRBD1
CAISGRGMTYEQYF
TGTGCCATCAGTGGCAGGGGGATGACCTACGAGCAGTACTTC
>TRBV10-3|.|TRBJ2-7|.
CATEPRGAYEQYF
TGTGCCACCGAGCCCAGGGGGGCTTACGAGCAGTACTTC
>TRBV9|many|TRBJ1-6|.
CASSVDGSQNSPLHF
TGTGCCAGCAGCGTAGATGGTAGCCAGAATTCACCCCTCCACTTT
>TRBV10-3|few|TRBJ1-1|.
CAIRESNENTEAFF
TGTGCCATCAGAGAATCCAATGAGAACACTGAAGCTTTCTTT
>TRBV20-1|.|TRBJ1-1|.
CSARVWWGQGWTEAFF
TGCAGTGCTAGAGTATGGTGGGGGCAGGGATGGACTGAAGCTTTCTTT
>TRBV7-2|many|TRBJ2-3|TRBD2
CASSLERGADTQYF
TGTGCCAGCAGCTTAGAGCGGGGGGCAGATACGCAGTATTTT
>TRBV5-1|many|TRBJ2-1|.
CASSLGAGVRHEQFF
TGCGCCAGCAGCTTGGGGGCAGGAGTACGCCATGAGCAGTTCTTC
>TRBV27|.|TRBJ2-7|TRBD2
CASRARASGVYEQYF
TGTGCCAGCAGAGCTCGGGCTAGCGGGGTCTACGAGCAGTACTTC
>TRBV5-6|.|TRBJ2-7|TRBD2
CASSSWGGGGEQYF
TGTGCCAGTAGCTCTTGGGGTGGCGGGGGCGAGCAGTACTTC
>TRBV11-1|.|TRBJ2-6|.
CASSLGLIAAPTETSGANVLTF
TGTGCCAGCAGCTTAGGTCTAATTGCGGCTCCCACCGAAACTTCTGGGGCCAACGTCCTGACTTTC
>TRBV3-1|few|TRBJ1-2|.
CASSQDWIRGYTF
TGTGCCAGCAGCCAAGATTGGATTCGAGGGTACACCTTC
>TRBV28|few|TRBJ2-5|TRBD2
CASSLLTSGMETQYF
TGTGCCAGCAGTCTGCTGACTAGCGGGATGGAGACCCAGTACTTC
>TRBV20-1|.|TRBJ2-7|TRBD2
CSARDRLAGVREQYF
TGCAGTGCTAGAGATCGACTAGCGGGGGTGAGGGAGCAGTACTTC
>TRBV4-1|.|TRBJ1-5|.
CASSQDLNRNQPQHF
TGCGCCAGCAGCCAAGATCTCAACAGAAATCAGCCCCAGCATTTT
>TRBV20-1|few|TRBJ2-5|.
CSARGAGPQETQYF
TGCAGTGCTAGAGGGGCTGGGCCCCAAGAGACCCAGTACTTC
>TRBV30|.|TRBJ1-2|.
CAWSGGVPYGYTF
TGTGCCTGGAGCGGAGGAGTCCCCTATGGCTACACCTTC
>TRBV5-1|many|TRBJ2-2|TRBD1
CASSLGQGNTGELFF
TGCGCCAGCAGCCTGGGACAGGGGAACACCGGGGAGCTGTTTTTT
>TRBV12-2|.|TRBJ2-7|.
CASRLVPSGGPSSYEQYF
TGTGCAAGTCGCTTAGTTCCTAGCGGGGGACCCTCCTCCTACGAGCAGTACTTC
>TRBV7-9|.|TRBJ1-4|.
CASSFGAEKLFF
TGTGCCAGCAGCTTTGGCGCTGAAAAACTGTTTTTT
>TRBV7-9|.|TRBJ2-3|.
CASSFSGPRTDTQYF
TGTGCCAGCAGCTTCAGCGGGCCCCGCACAGATACGCAGTATTTT
>TRBV4-1|few|TRBJ2-3|.
CASSQESSTQYF
TGCGCCAGCAGCCAAGAGTCCTCTACGCAGTATTTT
>TRBV5-1|few|TRBJ1-1|.
CASSLAGETTEAFF
TGCGCCAGCAGCTTGGCGGGGGAGACGACTGAAGCTTTCTTT
>TRBV7-2|.|TRBJ2-1|.
CASSPGPPWEQFF
TGTGCCAGCAGTCCCGGGCCCCCCTGGGAGCAGTTCTTC
>TRBV20-1|.|TRBJ2-1|.
CSARSGPYYNEQFF
TGCAGTGCTAGAAGTGGGCCTTACTACAATGAGCAGTTCTTC
>TRBV4-1|.|TRBJ2-6|TRBD1
CASSQVSQGAGGANVLTF
TGCGCCAGCAGCCAAGTATCCCAGGGGGCAGGTGGGGCCAACGTCCTGACTTTC
>TRBV29-1|many|TRBJ2-1|TRBD1
CSANRGYNEQFF
TGCAGCGCCAACAGGGGGTACAATGAGCAGTTCTTC
>TRBV20-1|many|TRBJ1-4|TRBD1
CSADGQGPKIDEKLFF
TGCAGTGCGGACGGACAGGGCCCGAAAATTGATGAAAAACTGTTTTTT
>TRBV24-1|few|TRBJ2-1|TRBD2
CATSDPGLAGPHSYNEQFF
TGTGCCACCAGTGACCCGGGACTAGCGGGACCTCACTCCTACAATGAGCAGTTCTTC
>TRBV18|.|TRBJ2-3|TRBD2
CASSPGAGERADTQYF
TGTGCCAGCTCACCAGGCGCGGGGGAGAGGGCAGATACGCAGTATTTT
>TRBV9|.|TRBJ1-1|.
CASSEKGWSTEAFF
TGTGCCAGCAGCGAGAAGGGTTGGAGCACTGAAGCTTTCTTT
>TRBV7-9|.|TRBJ2-7|.
CASSLREDPSSYEQYF
TGTGCCAGCAGCTTACGCGAGGACCCGAGCTCCTACGAGCAGTACTTC
>TRBV7-9|many|TRBJ2-1|TRBD2
CASSRGGYNEQFF
TGTGCCAGCAGCCGCGGGGGCTACAATGAGCAGTTCTTC
>TRBV12-3/TRBV12-4|few|TRBJ1-5|TRBD1
CASRATGQSSQPQHF
TGTGCCAGCAGGGCGACAGGGCAGAGCAGTCAGCCCCAGCATTTT
>TRBV6-6|many|TRBJ2-1|.
CASKKADYNEQFF
TGTGCCAGCAAGAAGGCGGACTACAATGAGCAGTTCTTC
>TRBV29-1|.|TRBJ2-7|TRBD1
CSVHSGTGYEQYF
TGCAGCGTCCATTCCGGGACAGGCTACGAGCAGTACTTC
>TRBV9|.|TRBJ2-6|.
CASSVGGRGANVLTF
TGTGCCAGCAGCGTAGGGGGGCGAGGGGCCAACGTCCTGACTTTC
>TRBV5-1|.|TRBJ1-1|.
CASSTVTNTEAFF
TGCGCCAGTAGCACTGTTACGAACACTGAAGCTTTCTTT
>TRBV27|many|TRBJ2-1|.
CASRRVDQAMLSFF
TGTGCCAGCAGAAGGGTAGATCAAGCAATGTTGTCGTTCTTC
>TRBV12-3/TRBV12-4|.|TRBJ2-5|.
CASSLLGTGSNEQYF
TGTGCCAGCAGTTTGCTTGGAACGGGGAGTAACGAACAGTACTTC
>TRBV5-4|.|TRBJ2-3|TRBD1
CASSLPTGYTDTQYF
TGTGCCAGCAGCCTACCGACAGGGTACACAGATACGCAGTATTTT
>TRBV6-6|few|TRBJ1-2|TRBD1
CASSPPGQVDGYTF
TGTGCCAGCAGTCCACCGGGACAGGTTGATGGCTACACCTTC